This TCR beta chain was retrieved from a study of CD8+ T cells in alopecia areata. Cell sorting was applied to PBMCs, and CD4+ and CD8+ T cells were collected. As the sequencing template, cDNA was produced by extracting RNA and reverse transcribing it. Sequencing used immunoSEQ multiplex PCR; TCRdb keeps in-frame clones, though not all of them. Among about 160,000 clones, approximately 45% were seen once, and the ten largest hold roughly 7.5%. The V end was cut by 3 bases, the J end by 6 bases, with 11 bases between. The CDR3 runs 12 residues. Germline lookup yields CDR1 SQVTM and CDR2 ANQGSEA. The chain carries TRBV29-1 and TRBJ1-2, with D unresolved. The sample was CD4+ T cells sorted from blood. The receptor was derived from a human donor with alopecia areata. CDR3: CSVDGTADGYTF. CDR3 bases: TGCAGCGTTGACGGTACAGCCGATGGCTACACCTTC.